The clone carrying this T cell receptor (beta chain) was seen repeatedly, ten times or more. Its antigen is undetermined. The data were taken from a study of regulatory T cells in long-lasting Graves disease. Both iRepertoire HTBI primers and Arm-PCR of CDR3 regions were used to build the TCR beta libraries. TCRdb analysed the multiplex PCR reads with MiXCR anew, one entry per CDR3 protein. The table records about 240,000 distinct CDR3 sequences, over 20% of them present only once. Time point denoted: newly diagnosed GD, antithyroid drugs for less than 3 months. The TCR library was made from RNA extracted from PBMCs. Overall study results and limits: Less diverse TCR repertoires were seen in persistent Graves' patients than in newly diagnosed ones. Newly diagnosed disease favored TRBV20-1 and TRBJ2-1 over persistent disease. Having few samples may have compromised the accuracy.

Per germline, CDR1 SNHLY and CDR2 FYNNEI. Trimming cost V 8 bases and J 6 bases; bases outside gene matches: 14. This CDR3 is built from 15 residues. The source is a female donor with Graves disease. V and J are TRBV2 and TRBJ2-3, with 7 nucleotides matching TRBD1. This specimen was peripheral blood mononuclear cells (PBMCs), taken at new diagnosis, from a patient treated with antithyroid drugs. CDR3 coding DNA: TGTGCCAGCGCCTTCGGACAGGCGAGCAGGGATACGCAGTATTTT. This gives the protein CASAFGQASRDTQYF.